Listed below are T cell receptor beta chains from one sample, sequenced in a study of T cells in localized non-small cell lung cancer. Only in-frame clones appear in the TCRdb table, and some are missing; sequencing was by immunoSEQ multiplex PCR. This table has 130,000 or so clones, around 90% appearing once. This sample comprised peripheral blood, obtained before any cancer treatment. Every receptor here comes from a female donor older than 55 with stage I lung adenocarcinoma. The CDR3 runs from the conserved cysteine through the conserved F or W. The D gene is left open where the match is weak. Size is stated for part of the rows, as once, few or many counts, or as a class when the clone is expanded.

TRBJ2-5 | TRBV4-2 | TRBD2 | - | TGTGCCAGCAGCCTCTTAGCGGGAGGGCCGGGGGAGACCCAGTACTTC | CASSLLAGGPGETQYF
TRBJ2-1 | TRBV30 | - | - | TGTGCCTGGAGTCGGGAGTTAGCCTACAATGAGCAGTTCTTC | CAWSRELAYNEQFF
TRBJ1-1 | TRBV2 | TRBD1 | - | TGTGCCAGCAGAAAAGACAGGGACAACACTGAAGCTTTCTTT | CASRKDRDNTEAFF
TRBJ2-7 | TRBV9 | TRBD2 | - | TGTGCCAGCAGCGTAGATAGCGGGAGCTCCTACGAGCAGTACTTC | CASSVDSGSSYEQYF
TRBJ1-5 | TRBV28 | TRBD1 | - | TGTGCCAGCAGTCCCCCCCTTAGAGGGGGCTTCCGTCAGCCCCAGCATTTT | CASSPPLRGGFRQPQHF
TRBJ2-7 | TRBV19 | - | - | TGTGCCAGTAGTACCCCCCGAACCTTGGCTGGCTCCTACGAGCAGTACTTC | CASSTPRTLAGSYEQYF
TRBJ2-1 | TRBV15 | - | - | TGTGCCACCAGCATTGGACCGTCGGAGGAGCAGTTCTTC | CATSIGPSEEQFF
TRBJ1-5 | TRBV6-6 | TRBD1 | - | TGTGCCAGCAGGACAGGGGGCGGCAATCAGCCCCAGCATTTT | CASRTGGGNQPQHF
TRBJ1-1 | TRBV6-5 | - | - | TGTGCCAGCAGTTCTCGGGGGGACACTGAAGCTTTCTTT | CASSSRGDTEAFF
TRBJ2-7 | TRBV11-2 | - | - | TGTGCCAGCAGCTTAGACCCCTACGAGCAGTACTTC | CASSLDPYEQYF
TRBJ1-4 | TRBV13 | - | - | TGTGCCAGCAGCTCACAAGCGGCAACTAATGAAAAACTGTTTTTT | CASSSQAATNEKLFF
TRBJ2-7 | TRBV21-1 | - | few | TGTGCCAGCAGCAAATTGGGTAGACTCTACGAGCAGTACTTC | CASSKLGRLYEQYF
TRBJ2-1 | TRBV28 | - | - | TGTGCCAGCAGTTCTGGGACAACCTACAATGAGCAGTTCTTC | CASSSGTTYNEQFF
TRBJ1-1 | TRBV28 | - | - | TGTGCCAGCAGTTTACTCGGGACGGAAGCTTTCTTT | CASSLLGTEAFF
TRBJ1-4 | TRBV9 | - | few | TGTGCCAGCAGCGGACGGAGTGAAAAACTGTTTTTT | CASSGRSEKLFF
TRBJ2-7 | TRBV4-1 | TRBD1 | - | TGCGCCAGCAGCCGGCCGGGACAGGGGGCTGAAGAGCAGTACTTC | CASSRPGQGAEEQYF
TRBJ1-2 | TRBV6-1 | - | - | TGTGCCAGCAGCGGTGGACGGTTACCTTTCAGCTACACCTTC | CASSGGRLPFSYTF
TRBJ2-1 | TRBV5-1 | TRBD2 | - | TGCGCCAGCAGCTTCCGGACTAGCAGTATCTACAATGAGCAGTTCTTC | CASSFRTSSIYNEQFF
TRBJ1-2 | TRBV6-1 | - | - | TGTGCCAGCAGTCGAATGCAGGGTGGCTACACCTTC | CASSRMQGGYTF
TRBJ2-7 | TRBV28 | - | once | TGTGCCAGCAGTTATTCGTACTACGAGCAGTACTTC | CASSYSYYEQYF
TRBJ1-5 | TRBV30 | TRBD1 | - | TGTGCCTGGAGTTGGAAGGGACAGGGAGGTCAGCCCCAGCATTTT | CAWSWKGQGGQPQHF
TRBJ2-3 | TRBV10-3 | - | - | TGTGCCATCAGGGATAGCGGAGATACGCAGTATTTT | CAIRDSGDTQYF
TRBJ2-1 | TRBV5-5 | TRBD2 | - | TGTGCCAGCAGTCTGGAGTATAGCGGGAGTCAGAATGAGCAGTTCTTC | CASSLEYSGSQNEQFF
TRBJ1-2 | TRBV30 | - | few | TGTGCCTGGAGTCCCCGGACGGAAAACTATGGCTACACCTTC | CAWSPRTENYGYTF
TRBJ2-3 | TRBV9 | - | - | TGTGCCAGCAGCGTAGACCTCGGCGACACAGATACGCAGTATTTT | CASSVDLGDTDTQYF
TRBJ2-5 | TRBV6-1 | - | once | TGTGCCAGCAGTGACAGGGGTCTGGGAAGGGAGACCCAGTACTTC | CASSDRGLGRETQYF
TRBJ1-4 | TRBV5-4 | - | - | TGTGCCAGCAGCAGTCAATTAGCAGGGTCCGAGGGGGAAAAACTGTTTTTT | CASSSQLAGSEGEKLFF
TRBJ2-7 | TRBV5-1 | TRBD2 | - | TGCGCCAGCAGCTCGGATCTAGCGGGGTCCTACGAGCAGTACTTC | CASSSDLAGSYEQYF
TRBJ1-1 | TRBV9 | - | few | TGTGCCAGCAGCCCCCGACAGACTATGAACACTGAAGCTTTCTTT | CASSPRQTMNTEAFF